The 17 T cell receptor beta chains below come from one sample, sequenced in a study of blood T cells in healthy people across ages. Alongside a J-beta primer mix, a sample-barcoded 5' primer served in a second PCR lasting about 7 to 12 cycles. Via MiXCR, TCRdb re-called the 5' RACE reads, giving one row per CDR3 protein. This sample has around 1,000,000 distinct CDR3 sequences, with less than 25% found just once. The data also belong to a second study, concerning T cells of mothers and their children.

Sequencing input: blood. These receptors were obtained from a girl aged 2-10 years in good health.

V gene TRBV7-3 combines with J gene TRBJ2-1; 9 nucleotides align to TRBD1. The CDR3 covers 17 residues. CDR1 is SGHTA, CDR2 FQGTGA, per germline. The V gene end was trimmed by 2 bases and the J gene end by 5 bases; junction bases not matched to a gene: 10. The DNA of the CDR3 is TGTGCCAGCAGCTTAGCCCCCGGGACAGGGTACAACAATGAGCAGTTCTTC. Protein product: CASSLAPGTGYNNEQFF.

This clonotype was seen a handful of times. The chain couples TRBV2 to TRBJ1-4, with a possible D match to TRBD1 (5 bases). Germline V CDR1 and CDR2: SNHLY, FYNNEI. This CDR3 has 16 amino acids. Deletions cut 5 bases from V and 5 bases from J, with 18 bases between. CDR3 amino acids: CASSPVWGSVNEKLFF. CDR3 DNA: TGTGCCAGCAGTCCTGTATGGGGCAGCGTGAATGAAAAACTGTTTTTT.

This clonotype was observed once. The conserved closing phenylalanine or tryptophan is absent in this CDR3, likely reflecting a read error. The rearrangement links TRBV12-3 or TRBV12-4 to TRBJ2-5, with a weak D call TRBD1 (7 bases). V gave up 5 bases and J gave up 5 bases, with 21 bases separating them. This CDR3 contains 16 residues. The DNA for the CDR3 is TGTGCCAGCAGTACCCGAATGACAGGGAGGAGGGAGACCCAGTACTAC. Residues: CASSTRMTGRRETQYY.

This clonotype came up a few times. V gene TRBV7-2 combines with J gene TRBJ2-2, with 8 positions matching TRBD2. This CDR3 has 15 residues. The J segment lost 5 bases and the V segment lost 5 bases, leaving 7 bases of the junction unmatched. Germline V gene lookup returns CDR1 SGHTA and CDR2 FQGNSA. The CDR3 nucleotides are TGTGCCAGCAGCACCAAAGCGGGAGTTACCGGGGAGCTGTTTTTT. Residues: CASSTKAGVTGELFF.

This clonotype was recorded a few times. The J gene is TRBJ2-7, the V gene TRBV5-1, with 9 bases aligning to TRBD2. The CDR3 spans 17 residues. CDR1 and CDR2 from the germline V gene are SGHRS and YFSETQ. Unmatched junction bases numbered 7, after V lost 0 bases and J lost 0 bases. The CDR3 sequence is CASSLAPSGDSSYEQYF. CDR3 nucleotide sequence: TGCGCCAGCAGCTTGGCCCCTAGCGGGGATAGCTCCTACGAGCAGTACTTC.

This clonotype was recorded a few times. The junction differs from germline at one of its ends, possibly a read error. V gene TRBV28 combines with J gene TRBJ2-7; D is possibly TRBD1 (5 bases). Germline V CDR1 and CDR2: MDHEN, SYDVKM. This CDR3 is built from 11 residues. The CDR3 DNA is TGTGCCAGCAGGGACCAGGGTAGTGACAACTTC. This codes for CASRDQGSDNF.

J is TRBJ2-7 and V is TRBV11-2; D might be TRBD1 (5 bases). Germline V CDR1 and CDR2: SGHAT, FQNNGV. Trimming pared 7 bases from V and 2 bases from J, leaving 15 bases between. This CDR3 has 14 residues. This chain's CDR3 is CASNPGADPYEQYF. As DNA, the CDR3 is TGTGCCAGCAACCCTGGGGCAGATCCCTACGAGCAGTACTTC.

This clonotype was counted a few times. J is TRBJ2-1 and V is TRBV24-1; TRBD2 aligns across 8 bases. The CDR3 has 15 amino acids. The V and J ends lost 4 bases and 2 bases, in that order; junction bases with no gene match: 3. Per the germline V gene, CDR1 is KGHDR and CDR2 is SFDVKD. CDR3 loop: CATSEGAGAYNEQFF. The DNA of the CDR3 is TGTGCCACCAGTGAGGGAGCGGGGGCCTACAATGAGCAGTTCTTC.

CDR3 DNA: TGTGCCAGCAGACCCGAACTAGCGGGAAGATCCTTAGTGGTGGACATTCAGTACTTC. Translation gives CASRPELAGRSLVVDIQYF. This rearrangement joins TRBV27 to TRBJ2-4; 10 nucleotides agree with TRBD2. V dropped 6 bases and J dropped 8; count of bases not matched to a gene: 22. The CDR3 is 19 residues long. The V gene's germline CDR1 is MNHEY and CDR2 SMNVEV (reference sequence).

The V and J genes are TRBV20-1 and TRBJ2-5, with 8 bases lining up with TRBD2. Trimming removed 5 bases from V and 4 bases from J; junction bases left unmatched: 12. From germline, CDR1 is DFQATT and CDR2 SNEGSKA (reference sequence). The CDR3 totals 15 residues. This CDR3 is CSALRRGRPVETQYF. CDR3 DNA sequence: TGCAGTGCTCTCCGTCGCGGGAGGCCGGTAGAGACCCAGTACTTC.

This clonotype was counted a few times. V gene TRBV3-1 combines with J gene TRBJ2-5; 10 bases fit TRBD2. The CDR3 is 16 residues long. V lost 1 base, J lost 5 bases, and 7 bases stayed unmatched. The germline CDR1 and CDR2 sequences are LGHDT and YNNKEL (reference sequence). CDR3 protein: CASSQASSGSLETQYF. The CDR3 DNA is TGTGCCAGCAGCCAAGCTTCTAGCGGGAGCTTGGAGACCCAGTACTTC.

This clonotype was recorded only once. The rearrangement joins TRBV12-3 or TRBV12-4 to TRBJ1-5; D unresolved. This CDR3 comprises 13 residues. The V end was cut by 2 bases, the J end by 10 bases, with 12 bases between. DNA for the CDR3: TGTGCCAGCAGTTTAAGGCGTGAGGACCCCCAGCATTTT. It yields the protein CASSLRREDPQHF.

CDR3 nucleotide sequence: TGTGCCAGCAGCCAGGGACATCAGAGCTCCTATAATTCACCCCTCCACTTT. Translating gives CASSQGHQSSYNSPLHF. V usage is TRBV7-9 and J usage is TRBJ1-6; weak D call: TRBD1 (6 bases). Looked up from germline, CDR1 is SEHNR and CDR2 is FQNEAQ (reference sequence). Between the trimmed V and J ends, which lost 5 bases and 0 bases, there was a span of 14 bases. The CDR3 length is 17 residues.

The chain recombines TRBV20-1 with TRBJ2-3, with 8 positions matching TRBD2. This CDR3 has 15 residues. The J segment lost 6 bases and the V segment lost 0 bases, leaving 8 bases of the junction unmatched. In germline, CDR1 is DFQATT, CDR2 SNEGSKA (reference sequence). The DNA of the CDR3 is TGCAGTGCTAGAGATCCCCGGGGGGGCGCGGATACGCAGTATTTT. Its translation: CSARDPRGGADTQYF.

This clonotype was seen only a few times. This chain links TRBV5-1 with TRBJ1-4, with 10 bases matching TRBD1. Germline assignment: CDR1 SGHRS and CDR2 YFSETQ. The CDR3 is 14 amino acids. Trimming removed 3 bases from V and 8 bases from J; junction bases left unmatched: 4. CDR3 region: CASSWDRGSEKLFF. CDR3 sequence (DNA): TGCGCCAGCAGCTGGGACAGGGGTTCGGAAAAACTGTTTTTT. Supplemented by reference TRBV5-1 and TRBJ1-4, the full variable domain reads KAGVTQTPRYLIKTRGQQVTLSCSPISGHRSVSWYQQTPGQGLQFLFEYFSETQRNKGNFPGRFSGRQFSNSRSEMNVSTLELGDSALYLCASSWDRGSEKLFFGSGTQLSVL.

In this sample, this clonotype turned up a few times. The V call is TRBV11-3, the J call TRBJ2-2; the D is unclear. The CDR3 totals 14 residues. Germline V gene data show CDR1 as SGHNT and CDR2 as YENEEA. The V end was cut by 5 bases, the J end by 8 bases, with 15 bases between. In nucleotides, the CDR3 is TGTGCCAGCAGCGGGCGACAATCGGTTGGGGAGCTGTTTTTT. Translation: CASSGRQSVGELFF.

The rearrangement joins TRBV15 to TRBJ2-7; 9 bases map to TRBD1. The CDR3 is 13 amino acids. Trimming removed 7 bases from V and 1 base from J; junction bases left unmatched: 2. From germline, CDR1 is LNHNV and CDR2 YYDKDF (reference sequence). The CDR3: CATTGTGSYEQYF. CDR3 bases: TGTGCCACCACCGGGACAGGGTCCTACGAGCAGTACTTC.